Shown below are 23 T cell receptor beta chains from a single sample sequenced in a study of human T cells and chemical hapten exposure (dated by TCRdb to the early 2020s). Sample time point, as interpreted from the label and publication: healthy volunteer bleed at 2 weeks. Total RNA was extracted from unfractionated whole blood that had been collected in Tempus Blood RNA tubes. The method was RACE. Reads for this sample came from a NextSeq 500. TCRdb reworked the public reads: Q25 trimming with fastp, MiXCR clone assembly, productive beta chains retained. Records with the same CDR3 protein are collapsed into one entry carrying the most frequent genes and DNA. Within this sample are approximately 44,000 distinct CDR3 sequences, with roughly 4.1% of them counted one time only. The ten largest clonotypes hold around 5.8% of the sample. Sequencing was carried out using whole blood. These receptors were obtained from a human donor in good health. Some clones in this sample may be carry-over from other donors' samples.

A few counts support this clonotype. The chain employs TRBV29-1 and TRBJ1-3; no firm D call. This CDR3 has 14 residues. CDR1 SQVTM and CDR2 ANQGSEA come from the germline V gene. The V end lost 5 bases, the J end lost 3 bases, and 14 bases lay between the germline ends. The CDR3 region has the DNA TGCAGCGTTACCCCCCGGAGCCGTGGAAACACCATATATTTT. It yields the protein CSVTPRSRGNTIYF.

CDR3 nucleotide sequence: TGTGCCAGCAGCACCAGGACTAGCGGGAGTAGCCTAACAGATACGCAGTATTTT. It yields the protein CASSTRTSGSSLTDTQYF. The chain joins TRBV7-6 to TRBJ2-3, with 13 positions matching TRBD2. Per the germline V gene, CDR1 is SGHVS and CDR2 is FNYEAQ. After removal of 5 bases from V and 3 bases from J, the junction contained 11 bases not matched to a gene. The CDR3 spans 18 residues.

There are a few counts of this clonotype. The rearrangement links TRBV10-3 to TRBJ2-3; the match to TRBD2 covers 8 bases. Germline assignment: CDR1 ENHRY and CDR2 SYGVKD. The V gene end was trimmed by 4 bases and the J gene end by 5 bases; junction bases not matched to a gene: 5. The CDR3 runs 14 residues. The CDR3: CAISAAGVKDTQYF. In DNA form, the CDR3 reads TGTGCCATCAGTGCAGCGGGAGTAAAAGATACGCAGTATTTT.

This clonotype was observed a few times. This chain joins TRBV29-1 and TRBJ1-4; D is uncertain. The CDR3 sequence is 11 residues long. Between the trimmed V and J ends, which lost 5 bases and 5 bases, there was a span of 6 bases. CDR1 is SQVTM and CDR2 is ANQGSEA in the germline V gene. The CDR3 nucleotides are TGCAGCGTTCGTCCGAATGAAAAACTGTTTTTT. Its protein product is CSVRPNEKLFF.

The CDR3 region has the DNA TGTGCCAGTAGTACCGGGCGCACAGATACGCAGTATTTT. It codes for CASSTGRTDTQYF. The V and J genes are TRBV19 and TRBJ2-3; D is ambiguous. Trimming took 4 bases from V and 1 from J, leaving 6 bases between them. Per the germline V gene, CDR1 is LNHDA and CDR2 is SQIVND (reference sequence). The CDR3 length is 13 residues.

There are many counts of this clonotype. The CDR3 nucleotides are TGCAGTGCTGGACAGGGGGCTACTGGGGCCAACGTCCTGACTTTC. This codes for CSAGQGATGANVLTF. V usage is TRBV20-1 and J usage is TRBJ2-6; 11 bases map to TRBD1. The germline V gene has CDR1 DFQATT and CDR2 SNEGSKA (reference sequence). V shed 5 bases, J shed 2 bases, and the junction held 2 bases outside the gene matches. The CDR3 sequence is 15 residues long.

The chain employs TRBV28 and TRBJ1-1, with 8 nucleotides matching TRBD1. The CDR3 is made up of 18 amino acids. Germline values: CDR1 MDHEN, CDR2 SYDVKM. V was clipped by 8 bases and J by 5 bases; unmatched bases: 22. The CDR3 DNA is TGTGCCAGCGGGGATCCAGGGGGCCTAGTCCTTCCGTTGACTGAAGCTTTCTTT. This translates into CASGDPGGLVLPLTEAFF.

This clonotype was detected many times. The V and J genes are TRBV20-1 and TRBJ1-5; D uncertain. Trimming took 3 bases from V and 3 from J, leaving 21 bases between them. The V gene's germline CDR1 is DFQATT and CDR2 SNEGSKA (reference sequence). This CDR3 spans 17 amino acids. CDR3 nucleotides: TGCAGTGCTAGTGGTGGCTCGGTGAGGCCCTACAATCAGCCCCAGCATTTT. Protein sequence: CSASGGSVRPYNQPQHF.

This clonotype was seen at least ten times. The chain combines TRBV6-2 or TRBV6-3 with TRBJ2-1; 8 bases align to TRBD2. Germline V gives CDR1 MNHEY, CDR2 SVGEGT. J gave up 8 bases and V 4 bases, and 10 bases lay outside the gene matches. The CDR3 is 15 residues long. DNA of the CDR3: TGTGCCAGCAGTTTACTAGCGGTTGTTGGGGATGAGCAGTTCTTC. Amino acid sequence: CASSLLAVVGDEQFF.

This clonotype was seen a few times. This CDR3 reads CASSYAGREAFF. CDR3 nucleotide sequence: TGTGCCAGCAGTTATGCGGGGCGCGAAGCTTTCTTT. The V and J genes are TRBV28 and TRBJ1-1, with a possible D match to TRBD1 (5 bases). Trimming took off 4 bases at V and 8 bases at J, with 11 bases between the two ends. The CDR3 sequence is 12 residues long. CDR1 and CDR2 (germline): MDHEN, SYDVKM.

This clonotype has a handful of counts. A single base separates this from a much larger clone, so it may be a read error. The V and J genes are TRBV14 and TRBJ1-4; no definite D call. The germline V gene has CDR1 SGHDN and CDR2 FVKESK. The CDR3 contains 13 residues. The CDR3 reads CASSQECGRRMVF. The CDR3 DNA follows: TGTGCCAGCAGCCAAGAGTGCGGACGGCGGATGGTTTTT.

The CDR3 loop reads CSVGQGAPNEQYF. The CDR3 DNA reads as TGCAGCGTTGGGCAGGGGGCGCCCAACGAGCAGTACTTC. This chain connects TRBV29-1 to TRBJ2-7; 8 bases match TRBD1. Germline CDR1 reads SQVTM; CDR2 reads ANQGSEA. The V segment lost 4 bases and the J segment 5 bases; nucleotides outside the gene matches: 7. The length of the CDR3 is 13 residues.

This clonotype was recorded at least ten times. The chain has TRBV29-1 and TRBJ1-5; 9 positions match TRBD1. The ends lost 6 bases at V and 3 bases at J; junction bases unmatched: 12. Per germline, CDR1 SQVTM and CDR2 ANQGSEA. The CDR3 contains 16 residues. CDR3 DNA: TGCAGCGTGCTGCTACAGGGGGCCGGTAACAATCAGCCCCAGCATTTT. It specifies CSVLLQGAGNNQPQHF.

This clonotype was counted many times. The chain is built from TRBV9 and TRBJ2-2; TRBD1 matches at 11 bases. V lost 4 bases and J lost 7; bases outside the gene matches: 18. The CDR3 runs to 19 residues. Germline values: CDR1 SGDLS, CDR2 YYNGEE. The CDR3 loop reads CASSPPQDGTGGIYGELFF. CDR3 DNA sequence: TGTGCCAGCAGCCCCCCCCAGGATGGGACAGGGGGGATCTACGGGGAGCTGTTTTTT.

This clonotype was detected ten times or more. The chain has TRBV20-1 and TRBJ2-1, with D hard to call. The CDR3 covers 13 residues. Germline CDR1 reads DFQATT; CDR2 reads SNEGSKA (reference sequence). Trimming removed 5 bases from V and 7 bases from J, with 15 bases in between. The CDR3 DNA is TGCAGTGCTGGACGAGATTACCGAAATGAGCAGTTCTTC. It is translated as CSAGRDYRNEQFF.

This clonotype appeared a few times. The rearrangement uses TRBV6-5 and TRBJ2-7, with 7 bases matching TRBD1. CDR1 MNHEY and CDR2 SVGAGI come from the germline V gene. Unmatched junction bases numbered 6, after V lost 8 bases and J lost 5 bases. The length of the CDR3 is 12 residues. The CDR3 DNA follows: TGTGCCAGCGCAGGGACAGCCGACGAGCAGTACTTC. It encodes CASAGTADEQYF.

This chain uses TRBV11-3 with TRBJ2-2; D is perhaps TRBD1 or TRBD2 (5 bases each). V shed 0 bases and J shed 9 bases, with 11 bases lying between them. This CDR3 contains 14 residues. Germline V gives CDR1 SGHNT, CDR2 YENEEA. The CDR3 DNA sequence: TGTGCCAGCAGCTTAGACCCAGGGAGCAGGGAGCTGTTTTTT. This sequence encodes CASSLDPGSRELFF.

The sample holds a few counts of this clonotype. The CDR3 bases are TGTGCCAGCAGTCCGAGACAGGGCGCCTATAATTCACCCCTCCACTTT. Protein sequence: CASSPRQGAYNSPLHF. V gene TRBV27 combines with J gene TRBJ1-6; 7 nucleotides agree with TRBD1. This CDR3 has 16 amino acids. With 5 bases clipped from V and 2 bases from J, the junction kept 6 bases outside the gene matches. CDR1 is MNHEY, CDR2 SMNVEV, per germline (reference sequence).

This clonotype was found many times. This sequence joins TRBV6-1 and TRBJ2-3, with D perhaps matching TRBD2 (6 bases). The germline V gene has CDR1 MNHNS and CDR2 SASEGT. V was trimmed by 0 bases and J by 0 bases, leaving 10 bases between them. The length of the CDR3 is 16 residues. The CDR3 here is CASSEALASSTDTQYF. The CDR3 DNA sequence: TGTGCCAGCAGTGAAGCCCTAGCGTCTAGCACAGATACGCAGTATTTT.

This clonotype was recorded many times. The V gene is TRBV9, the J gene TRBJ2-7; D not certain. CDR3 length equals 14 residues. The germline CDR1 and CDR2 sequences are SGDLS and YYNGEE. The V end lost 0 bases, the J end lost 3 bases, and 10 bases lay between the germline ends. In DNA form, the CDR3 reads TGTGCCAGCAGCGTAGCTCTGGGTTACTACGAGCAGTACTTC. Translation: CASSVALGYYEQYF.

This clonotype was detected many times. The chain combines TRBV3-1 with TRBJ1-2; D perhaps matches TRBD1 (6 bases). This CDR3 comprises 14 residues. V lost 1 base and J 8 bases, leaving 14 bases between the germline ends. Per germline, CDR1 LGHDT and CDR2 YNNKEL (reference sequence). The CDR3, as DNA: TGTGCCAGCAGCCAAGGGGACACCCTAGCGGGCTACACCTTC. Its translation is CASSQGDTLAGYTF.

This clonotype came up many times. The CDR3 spells CASSFLAGSGETQYF. CDR3 nucleotides: TGTGCCAGCAGCTTCCTAGCGGGCTCTGGAGAGACCCAGTACTTC. This chain uses TRBV7-3 with TRBJ2-5, with TRBD2 matching 8 bases. Germline V gene lookup returns CDR1 SGHTA and CDR2 FQGTGA. With 3 bases clipped from V and 4 bases from J, the junction kept 7 bases outside the gene matches. CDR3 length equals 15 residues.

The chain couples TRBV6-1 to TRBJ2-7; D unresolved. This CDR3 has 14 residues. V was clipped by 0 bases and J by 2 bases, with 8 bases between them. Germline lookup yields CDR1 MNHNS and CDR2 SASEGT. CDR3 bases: TGTGCCAGCAGTGAAGCCCCAGTGACCTACGAGCAGTACTTC. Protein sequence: CASSEAPVTYEQYF.